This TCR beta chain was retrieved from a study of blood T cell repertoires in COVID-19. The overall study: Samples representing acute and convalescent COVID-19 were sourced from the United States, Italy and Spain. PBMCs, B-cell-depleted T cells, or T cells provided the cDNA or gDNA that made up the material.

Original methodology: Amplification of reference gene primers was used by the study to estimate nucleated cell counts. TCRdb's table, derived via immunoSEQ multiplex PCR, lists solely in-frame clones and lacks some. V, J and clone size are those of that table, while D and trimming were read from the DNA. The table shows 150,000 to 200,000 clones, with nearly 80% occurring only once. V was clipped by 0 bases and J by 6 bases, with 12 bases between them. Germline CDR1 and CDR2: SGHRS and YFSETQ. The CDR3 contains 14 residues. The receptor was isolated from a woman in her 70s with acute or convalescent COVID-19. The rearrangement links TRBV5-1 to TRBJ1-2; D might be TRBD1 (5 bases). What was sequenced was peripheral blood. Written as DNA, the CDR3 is TGCGCCAGCAGCTTGGACGGGGGGTCGGATGGCTACACCTTC. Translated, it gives CASSLDGGSDGYTF.